This is a list of T cell receptor beta chains from one sample in a study of OX40 agonist ivuxolimab in advanced cancers. The repertoire was sequenced with immunoSEQ multiplex PCR; TCRdb's copy has only in-frame clones and lacks some. The table lists 45,000 to 50,000 clones, about 85% of them singletons, with 52% in the top ten. The starting material was CD4+ or CD8+ T cells sorted from blood, obtained in a trial of the OX40 agonist ivuxolimab. The receptor source for this set is an adult with an advanced solid tumor such as melanoma, head and neck, liver or kidney cancer. The CDR3 runs from the conserved cysteine through the conserved F or W. The D gene is left open where the match is weak. The size of a clone is reported for some rows only, either as once, few or many, or as a class for expanded clones.

V gene,clone size,J gene,D gene,CDR3 protein,CDR3 DNA
TRBV6-1,.,TRBJ2-5,.,CASSDGRDQETQYF,TGTGCCAGCAGTGACGGCAGGGACCAAGAGACCCAGTACTTC
TRBV30,.,TRBJ2-7,.,CAWSPAYEQYF,TGTGCCTGGAGTCCTGCCTACGAGCAGTACTTC
TRBV5-1,.,TRBJ2-5,TRBD1,CASSRTLTGVETQYF,TGCGCCAGCAGCCGGACTCTAACAGGGGTGGAGACCCAGTACTTC
TRBV25-1,.,TRBJ2-5,.,CASKAGQETQYF,TGTGCCAGCAAGGCGGGGCAAGAGACCCAGTACTTC
TRBV4-3,.,TRBJ1-4,.,CASSPQATNEKLFF,TGCGCCAGCAGCCCACAGGCCACTAATGAAAAACTGTTTTTT
TRBV21-1,.,TRBJ2-7,.,CASVGLAGGVCEQYF,TGTGCCAGCGTTGGTCTTGCGGGAGGGGTATGCGAGCAGTACTTC
TRBV29-1,few,TRBJ1-2,.,CSVGRTADYGYTF,TGCAGCGTTGGGCGGACAGCTGACTATGGCTACACCTTC
TRBV6-1,.,TRBJ2-6,TRBD2,CASSEAPGGTGANVLTF,TGTGCCAGCAGTGAAGCCCCGGGAGGAACCGGGGCCAACGTCCTGACTTTC
TRBV5-6,.,TRBJ1-1,.,CASSWRHIRGDTEAFF,TGTGCCAGCAGCTGGAGACATATCAGGGGTGACACTGAAGCTTTCTTT
TRBV7-2,.,TRBJ2-1,TRBD2,CASSLDPSGYNEQFF,TGTGCCAGCAGCTTAGATCCTAGCGGGTACAATGAGCAGTTCTTC
TRBV19,.,TRBJ2-7,.,CASSLRAPYEQYF,TGTGCCAGTAGTCTGAGGGCCCCTTACGAGCAGTACTTC
TRBV11-2,few,TRBJ2-1,.,CASSRGPPYNEQFF,TGTGCCAGCAGCCGGGGGCCACCCTACAATGAGCAGTTCTTC
TRBV10-1,.,TRBJ2-7,.,CASSDRDYEQYF,TGCGCCAGCAGTGATAGGGACTACGAGCAGTACTTC
TRBV6-5,.,TRBJ2-3,.,CASSSGREPDTQYF,TGTGCCAGCAGCTCCGGCAGGGAGCCAGATACGCAGTATTTT
TRBV6-4,once,TRBJ2-3,TRBD1,CASSTGGRADTQYF,TGTGCCAGCAGTACAGGGGGAAGAGCAGATACGCAGTATTTT
TRBV6-6,.,TRBJ1-4,.,CASSSGEKLFF,TGTGCCAGCAGTTCAGGGGAAAAACTGTTTTTT
TRBV4-3,few,TRBJ2-1,TRBD2,CASSARGGSVDEQFF,TGCGCCAGCAGCGCACGGGGGGGCAGTGTGGATGAGCAGTTCTTC
TRBV30,.,TRBJ2-7,.,CAWSLTGPYEQYF,TGTGCCTGGAGTTTGACAGGCCCCTACGAGCAGTACTTC
TRBV7-3,.,TRBJ2-1,TRBD1,CASSLLKGTAYNEQFF,TGTGCCAGCAGCTTACTAAAGGGGACAGCCTACAATGAGCAGTTCTTC
TRBV9,.,TRBJ1-1,.,CASSVGQGGTEAFF,TGTGCCAGCAGCGTAGGTCAGGGCGGTACTGAAGCTTTCTTT
TRBV5-1,.,TRBJ2-1,.,CASSRGNRGNEQFF,TGCGCCAGCAGCCGGGGGAACCGGGGGAATGAGCAGTTCTTC
TRBV7-2,once,TRBJ1-1,TRBD1,CASSLKTGAVTEAFF,TGTGCCAGCAGCTTAAAGACAGGGGCGGTCACTGAAGCTTTCTTT
TRBV6-1,.,TRBJ2-7,.,CASSPSMVYEQYF,TGTGCCAGCAGTCCCTCGATGGTCTACGAGCAGTACTTC
TRBV28,.,TRBJ1-1,TRBD1,CASSPGQGAGTEAFF,TGTGCCAGCAGTCCAGGACAGGGGGCAGGCACTGAAGCTTTCTTT
TRBV29-1,.,TRBJ1-1,.,CSGGTNTEAFF,TGCAGCGGGGGGACGAACACTGAAGCTTTCTTT
TRBV11-1,.,TRBJ1-3,.,CASSRLGSGTGNTIYF,TGTGCCAGCAGCCGCTTAGGCTCGGGGACTGGAAACACCATATATTTT
TRBV7-2,.,TRBJ1-1,.,CASSSGANTEAFF,TGTGCCAGCAGTTCAGGGGCGAACACTGAAGCTTTCTTT
TRBV28,.,TRBJ1-1,.,CASSLTRKAFF,TGTGCCAGCAGTTTAACGCGAAAAGCTTTCTTT
TRBV6-5,.,TRBJ2-7,.,CASSANRVPYEQYF,TGTGCCAGCAGTGCTAACCGGGTCCCCTACGAGCAGTACTTC
TRBV30,.,TRBJ1-4,.,CAWSVQEGLFF,TGTGCCTGGAGTGTACAGGAAGGGCTGTTTTTT
TRBV2,once,TRBJ1-5,.,CASRRISNQPQHF,TGTGCCAGCAGACGTATTAGCAATCAGCCCCAGCATTTT
TRBV5-1,.,TRBJ2-3,TRBD1,CASSLENRGLADTQYF,TGCGCCAGCAGCTTGGAGAACAGGGGGCTGGCAGATACGCAGTATTTT
TRBV9,.,TRBJ2-1,.,CASSVDQGRSYNEQFF,TGTGCCAGCAGCGTAGATCAGGGGCGGTCCTACAATGAGCAGTTCTTC
TRBV19,.,TRBJ1-5,TRBD1,CASSSSGGSNQLQHF,TGTGCCAGTAGCTCTTCAGGGGGGAGCAATCAGCTCCAGCATTTT
TRBV6-1,.,TRBJ2-7,.,CASRDAGEQYF,TGTGCCAGCAGGGACGCTGGGGAGCAGTACTTC
TRBV27,once,TRBJ1-2,.,CASSLSFGYGYTF,TGTGCCAGCAGTTTATCGTTCGGCTATGGCTACACCTTC
TRBV7-9,.,TRBJ2-7,TRBD1,CASSVTGVKPYEQYF,TGTGCCAGCAGCGTAACAGGGGTTAAGCCCTACGAGCAGTACTTC
TRBV18,.,TRBJ2-7,.,CASSAGTLTYEQYF,TGTGCCAGCTCGGCCGGGACGCTAACCTACGAGCAGTACTTC
TRBV6-5,.,TRBJ2-7,.,CASSYSQGRNF,TGTGCCAGCAGTTACTCACAGGGAAGGAACTTC
TRBV30,.,TRBJ2-1,TRBD1,CAWADRAIYNEQFF,TGTGCCTGGGCGGACAGGGCGATCTACAATGAGCAGTTCTTC
TRBV18,.,TRBJ2-3,TRBD1,CASSPFPGTGATDTQYF,TGTGCCAGCTCACCCTTTCCCGGGACAGGGGCGACAGATACGCAGTATTTT
TRBV19,.,TRBJ2-3,.,CASTSPSTDTQYF,TGTGCCAGTACCTCACCAAGCACAGATACGCAGTATTTT
TRBV9,.,TRBJ2-1,TRBD2,CASSGGLAGFYNEQFF,TGTGCCAGCAGCGGGGGACTAGCAGGCTTTTACAATGAGCAGTTCTTC
TRBV4-1,.,TRBJ1-2,.,CASSQEGAPSNYGYTF,TGCGCCAGCAGCCAAGAAGGAGCCCCCTCCAACTATGGCTACACCTTC
TRBV19,.,TRBJ2-7,.,CASSASSGRYYEQYF,TGTGCCAGTAGTGCCTCCTCCGGGCGCTATTACGAGCAGTACTTC
TRBV18,.,TRBJ1-2,.,CASSRGLIYGYTF,TGTGCCAGCTCACGGGGGCTAATTTATGGCTACACCTTC
TRBV5-8,.,TRBJ2-2,TRBD2,CASSSRGLAGRSTGELFF,TGTGCCAGCAGCTCGAGGGGACTAGCGGGGAGATCCACCGGGGAGCTGTTTTTT
TRBV19,.,TRBJ1-1,.,CASIGRFMNTEAFF,TGTGCCAGTATAGGCAGATTCATGAACACTGAAGCTTTCTTT
TRBV5-6,.,TRBJ2-6,.,CASSPPGDSSGANVLTF,TGTGCCAGCAGCCCCCCGGGCGACAGCTCTGGGGCCAACGTCCTGACTTTC
TRBV19,.,TRBJ2-5,.,CASSTLPRGETQYF,TGTGCCAGTAGTACATTACCTAGGGGAGAGACCCAGTACTTC
TRBV18,once,TRBJ2-5,TRBD1,CASSPQTGAGETQYF,TGTGCCAGCTCACCCCAGACAGGGGCGGGTGAGACCCAGTACTTC
TRBV18,.,TRBJ1-3,TRBD1,CASSRPGTGVGNTIYF,TGTGCCAGCTCCCGTCCCGGGACAGGGGTCGGAAACACCATATATTTT